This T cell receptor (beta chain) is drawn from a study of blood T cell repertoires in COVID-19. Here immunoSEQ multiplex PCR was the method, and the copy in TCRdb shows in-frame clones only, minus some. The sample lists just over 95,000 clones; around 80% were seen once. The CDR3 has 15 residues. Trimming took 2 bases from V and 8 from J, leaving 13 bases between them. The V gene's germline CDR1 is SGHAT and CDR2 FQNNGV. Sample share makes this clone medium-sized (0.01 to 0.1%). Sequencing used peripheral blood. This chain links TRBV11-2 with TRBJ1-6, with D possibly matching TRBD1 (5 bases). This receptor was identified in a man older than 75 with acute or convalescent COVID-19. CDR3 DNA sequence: TGTGCCAGCAGCTTACTTGGGGCGGGGGATTCACCCCTCCACTTT. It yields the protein CASSLLGAGDSPLHF.